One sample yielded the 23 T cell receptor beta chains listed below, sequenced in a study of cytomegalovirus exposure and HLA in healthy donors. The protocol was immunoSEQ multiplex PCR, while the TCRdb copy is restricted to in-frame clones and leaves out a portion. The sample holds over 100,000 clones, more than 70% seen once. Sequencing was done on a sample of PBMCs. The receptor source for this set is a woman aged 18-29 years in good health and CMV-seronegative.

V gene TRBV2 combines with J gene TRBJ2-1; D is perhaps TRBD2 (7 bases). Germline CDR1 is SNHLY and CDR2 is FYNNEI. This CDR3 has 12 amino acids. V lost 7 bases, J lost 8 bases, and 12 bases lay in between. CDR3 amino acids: CASIEGGDEQFF. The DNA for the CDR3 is TGTGCCAGCATCGAGGGGGGGGATGAGCAGTTCTTC.

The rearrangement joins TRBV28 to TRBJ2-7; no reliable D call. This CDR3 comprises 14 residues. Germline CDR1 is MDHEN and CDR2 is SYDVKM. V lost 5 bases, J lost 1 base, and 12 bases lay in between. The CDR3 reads CASSILPGSYEQYF. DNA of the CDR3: TGTGCCAGCAGTATTCTTCCCGGGTCCTACGAGCAGTACTTC.

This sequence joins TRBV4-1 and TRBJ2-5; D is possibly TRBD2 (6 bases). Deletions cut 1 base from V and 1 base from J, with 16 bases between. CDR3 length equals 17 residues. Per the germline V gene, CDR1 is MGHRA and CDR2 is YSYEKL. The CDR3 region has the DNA TGCGCCAGCAGCCAAGGAGGCACTGGGAGGCCCCAAGAGACCCAGTACTTC. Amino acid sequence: CASSQGGTGRPQETQYF.

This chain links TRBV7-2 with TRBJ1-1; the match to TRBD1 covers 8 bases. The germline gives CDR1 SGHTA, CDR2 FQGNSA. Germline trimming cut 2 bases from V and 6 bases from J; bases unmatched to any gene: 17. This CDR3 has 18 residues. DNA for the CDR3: TGTGCCAGCAGCTTATCCCCATACGATGCAGGGGGCGCCTCTGAAGCTTTCTTT. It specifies CASSLSPYDAGGASEAFF.

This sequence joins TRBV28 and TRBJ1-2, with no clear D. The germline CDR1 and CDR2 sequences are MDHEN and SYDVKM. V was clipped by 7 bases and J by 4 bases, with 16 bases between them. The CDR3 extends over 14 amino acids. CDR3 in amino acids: CASIKRLYGYGYTF. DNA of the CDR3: TGTGCCAGCATAAAGCGTTTGTATGGCTATGGCTACACCTTC.

The CDR3 loop is CASSFGSAAGEQFF. The CDR3 bases are TGTGCCAGCAGCTTCGGGTCAGCAGCGGGAGAGCAGTTCTTC. The genes are TRBV13 and TRBJ2-1, with TRBD2 matching 7 bases. This CDR3 spans 14 amino acids. The trim removed 3 bases at V and 10 bases at J, leaving 9 bases unmatched. Per germline, CDR1 PRHDT and CDR2 FYEKMQ (reference sequence). Variable domain in full (rest from reference TRBV13 and TRBJ2-1): AAGVIQSPRHLIKEKRETATLKCYPIPRHDTVYWYQQGPGQDPQFLISFYEKMQSDKGSIPDRFSAQQFSDYHSELNMSSLELGDSALYFCASSFGSAAGEQFFGPGTRLTVL.

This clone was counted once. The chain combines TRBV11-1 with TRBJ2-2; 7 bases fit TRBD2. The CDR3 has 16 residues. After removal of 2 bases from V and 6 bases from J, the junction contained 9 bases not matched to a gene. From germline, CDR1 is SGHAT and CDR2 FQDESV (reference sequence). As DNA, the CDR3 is TGTGCCAGCAGCTTATTAACTGTTGCGGGAGCCGGGGAGCTGTTTTTT. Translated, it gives CASSLLTVAGAGELFF.

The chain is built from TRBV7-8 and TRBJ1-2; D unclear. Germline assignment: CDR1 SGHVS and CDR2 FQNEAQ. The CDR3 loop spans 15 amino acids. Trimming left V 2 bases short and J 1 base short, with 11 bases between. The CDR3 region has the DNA TGTGCCAGCAGCTTAAGTAGAGAGATTAACTATGGCTACACCTTC. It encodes CASSLSREINYGYTF.

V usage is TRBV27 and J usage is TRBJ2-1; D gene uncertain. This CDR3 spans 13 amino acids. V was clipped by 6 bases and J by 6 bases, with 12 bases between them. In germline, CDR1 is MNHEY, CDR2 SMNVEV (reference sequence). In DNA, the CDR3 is TGTGCCAGCAGCCGCTTCCGGTCCAATGAGCAGTTCTTC. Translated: CASSRFRSNEQFF.

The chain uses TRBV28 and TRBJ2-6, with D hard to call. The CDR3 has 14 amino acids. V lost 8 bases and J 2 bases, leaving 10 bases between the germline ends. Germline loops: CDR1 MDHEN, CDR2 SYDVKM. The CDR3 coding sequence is TGTGCCAGCTACTCACCCGCTGGGGCCAACGTCCTGACTTTC. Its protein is CASYSPAGANVLTF.

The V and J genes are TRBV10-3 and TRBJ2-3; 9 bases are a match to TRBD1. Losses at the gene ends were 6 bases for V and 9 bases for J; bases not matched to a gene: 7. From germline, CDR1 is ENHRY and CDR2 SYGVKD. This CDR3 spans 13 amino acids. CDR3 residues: CAIRGQGGDTQYF. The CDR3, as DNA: TGTGCCATCAGGGGACAGGGCGGGGACACGCAGTATTTT.

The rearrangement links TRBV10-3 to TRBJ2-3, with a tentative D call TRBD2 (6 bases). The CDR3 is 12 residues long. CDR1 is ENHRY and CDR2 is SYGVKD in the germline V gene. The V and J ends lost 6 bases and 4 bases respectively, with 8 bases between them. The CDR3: CAIRSGADTQYF. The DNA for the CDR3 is TGTGCCATCAGATCGGGGGCAGATACGCAGTATTTT.

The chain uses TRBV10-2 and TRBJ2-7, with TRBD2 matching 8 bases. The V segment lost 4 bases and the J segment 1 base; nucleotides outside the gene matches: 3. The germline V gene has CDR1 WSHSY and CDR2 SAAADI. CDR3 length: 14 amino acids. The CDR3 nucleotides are TGCGCCAGCAGTGTTCGCGGGGGGTCCTACGAGCAGTACTTC. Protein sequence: CASSVRGGSYEQYF.

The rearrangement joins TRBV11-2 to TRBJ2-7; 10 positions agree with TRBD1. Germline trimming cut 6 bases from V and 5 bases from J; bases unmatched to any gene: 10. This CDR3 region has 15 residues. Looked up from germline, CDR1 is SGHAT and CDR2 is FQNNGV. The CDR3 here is CASRSLGQGSHEQYF. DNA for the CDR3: TGTGCCAGCAGGTCTCTGGGACAGGGGTCCCACGAGCAGTACTTC. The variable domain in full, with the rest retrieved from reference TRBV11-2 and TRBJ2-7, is EAGVAQSPRYKIIEKRQSVAFWCNPISGHATLYWYQQILGQGPKLLIQFQNNGVVDDSQLPKDRFSAERLKGVDSTLKIQPAKLEDSAVYLCASRSLGQGSHEQYFGPGTRLTVT.

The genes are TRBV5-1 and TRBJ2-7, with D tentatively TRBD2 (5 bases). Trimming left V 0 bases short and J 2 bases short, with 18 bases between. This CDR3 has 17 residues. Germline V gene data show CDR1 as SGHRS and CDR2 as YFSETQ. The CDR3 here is CASSLAFGSAAAYEQYF. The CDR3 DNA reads TGCGCCAGCAGCTTGGCCTTTGGTAGCGCCGCGGCCTACGAGCAGTACTTC.

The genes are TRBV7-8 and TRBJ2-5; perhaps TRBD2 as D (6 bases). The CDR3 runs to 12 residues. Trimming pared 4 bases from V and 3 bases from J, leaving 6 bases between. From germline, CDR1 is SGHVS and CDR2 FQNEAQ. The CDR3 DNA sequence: TGTGCCAGCAGCTCGGGGGAAGAGACCCAGTACTTC. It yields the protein CASSSGEETQYF.

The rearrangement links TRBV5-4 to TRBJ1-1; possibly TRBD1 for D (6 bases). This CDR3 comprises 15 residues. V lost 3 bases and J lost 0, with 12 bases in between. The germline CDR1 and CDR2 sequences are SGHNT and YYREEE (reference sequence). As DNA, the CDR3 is TGTGCCAGCAGCTCGGACAGATACATGAACACTGAAGCTTTCTTT. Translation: CASSSDRYMNTEAFF.

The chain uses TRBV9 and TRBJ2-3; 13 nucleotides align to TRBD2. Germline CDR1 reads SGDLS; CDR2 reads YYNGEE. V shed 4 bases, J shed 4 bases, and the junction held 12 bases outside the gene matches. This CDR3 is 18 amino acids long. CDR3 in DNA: TGTGCCAGCAGCCCGAGACTGACTAGCGGGAGGATGGCAGATACGCAGTATTTT. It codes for CASSPRLTSGRMADTQYF.

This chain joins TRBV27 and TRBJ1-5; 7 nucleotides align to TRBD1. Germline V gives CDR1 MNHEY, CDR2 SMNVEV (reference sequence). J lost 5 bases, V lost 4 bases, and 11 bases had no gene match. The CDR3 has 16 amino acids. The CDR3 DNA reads TGTGCCAGCAGTTCCCAGACAGGGACAACGGATCAGCCCCAGCATTTT. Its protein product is CASSSQTGTTDQPQHF.

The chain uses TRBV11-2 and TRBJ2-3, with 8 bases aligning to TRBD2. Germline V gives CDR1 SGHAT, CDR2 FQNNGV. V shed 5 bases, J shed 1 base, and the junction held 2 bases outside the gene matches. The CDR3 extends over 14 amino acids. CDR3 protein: CASSVTSGTDTQYF. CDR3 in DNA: TGTGCCAGCAGCGTGACTAGCGGCACAGATACGCAGTATTTT.

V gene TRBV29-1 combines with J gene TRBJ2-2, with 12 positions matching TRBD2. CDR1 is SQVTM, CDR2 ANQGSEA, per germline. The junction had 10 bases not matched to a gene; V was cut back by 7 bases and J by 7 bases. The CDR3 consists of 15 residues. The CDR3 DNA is TGCAGCGGTGCCCTAGCGGGGGGGTCGCACGGGGAGCTGTTTTTT. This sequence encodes CSGALAGGSHGELFF.

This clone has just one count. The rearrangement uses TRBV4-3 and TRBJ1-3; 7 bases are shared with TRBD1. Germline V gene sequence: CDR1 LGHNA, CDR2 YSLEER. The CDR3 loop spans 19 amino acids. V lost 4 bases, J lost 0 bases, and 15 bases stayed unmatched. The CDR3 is CASSLSDRPRTVSGNTIYF. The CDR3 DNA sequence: TGCGCCAGCAGCCTGTCGGACAGGCCGCGCACCGTCTCTGGAAACACCATATATTTT.

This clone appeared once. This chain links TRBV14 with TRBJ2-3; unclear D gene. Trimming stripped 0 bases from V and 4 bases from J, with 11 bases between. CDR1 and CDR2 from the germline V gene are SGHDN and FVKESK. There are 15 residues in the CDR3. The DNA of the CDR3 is TGTGCCAGCAGCCAAGATCGTCCCCGGGCAGATACGCAGTATTTT. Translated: CASSQDRPRADTQYF.